This T cell receptor (beta chain) emerged from a study of CD8+CD57+ T cells in acquired aplastic anemia. Background on the study: 3 to 3.5 ug was the average amount of DNA from sorted CD4+ and CD8+ cells.

Per germline, CDR1 SQVTM and CDR2 ANQGSEA. V shed 3 bases and J 1 base; nucleotides not matched to a gene: 2. The CDR3 is made up of 13 amino acids. Individuals selected for sequencing had exhibited CD8+CD57+ cell expansion on flow cytometry. Genomic DNA, serving as template, underwent TCR beta VDJ and CDR3 profiling. TCRdb processed the reads anew with MiXCR; each CDR3 protein has one entry. The sample lists under 250,000 distinct CDR3 sequences, 50% to 70% occurring once. The sample holds one count of this clonotype. The chain uses TRBV29-1 and TRBJ2-7, with 8 bases lining up with TRBD1. Material for sequencing was sorted CD4+, CD8+, or CD8+CD57+ T cells (not recorded which) from PBMCs. The TCR was taken from a human donor with aplastic anemia. DNA for the CDR3: TGCAGCGTTGATCGGACAGGGTCCTACGAGCAGTACTTC. Protein sequence: CSVDRTGSYEQYF.